These 28 T cell receptor beta chains were all obtained from the same sample, sequenced in a study of T cell clones after liver transplantation. Sequenced by immunoSEQ multiplex PCR; TCRdb stores in-frame clones only, minus some. The table lists about 70,000 clones, 80% of them singletons. Sample: CD4+ T cells from blood, taken 12 months after liver transplant. Receptors were obtained from a human patient who received a liver transplant. Some T cells may be the graft donor's.

This chain links TRBV29-1 with TRBJ2-7, with D possibly matching TRBD1 (5 bases). This CDR3 is 13 amino acids long. The V end lost 6 bases, the J end lost 3 bases, and 15 bases lay between the germline ends. Germline V gene lookup returns CDR1 SQVTM and CDR2 ANQGSEA. CDR3 coding DNA: TGCAGCGTGGTCGGCAGGGCGAACTACGAGCAGTACTTC. This translates into CSVVGRANYEQYF.

J is TRBJ1-2 and V is TRBV6-5; TRBD1 matches at 7 bases. V dropped 0 bases and J dropped 8; count of bases not matched to a gene: 6. This CDR3 has 14 residues. The germline V gene has CDR1 MNHEY and CDR2 SVGAGI. CDR3 in amino acids: CASSYSSRGRGYTF. The CDR3 region has the DNA TGTGCCAGCAGTTACTCGAGTAGGGGGCGAGGCTACACCTTC.

This clone was observed a few times. This rearrangement joins TRBV2 to TRBJ2-7; 8 bases line up with TRBD2. Trimming removed 6 bases from V and 5 bases from J; junction bases left unmatched: 0. Germline CDR1 and CDR2: SNHLY and FYNNEI. The CDR3 totals 11 residues. In DNA, the CDR3 is TGTGCCAGCAGGCGGGAGGACGAGCAGTACTTC. It yields the protein CASRREDEQYF.

The rearrangement links TRBV2 to TRBJ2-1, with 8 bases fitting TRBD2. Germline V gene sequence: CDR1 SNHLY, CDR2 FYNNEI. The CDR3 has 14 amino acids. The ends lost 6 bases at V and 3 bases at J; junction bases unmatched: 4. CDR3 DNA sequence: TGTGCCAGCAGGGGACTAGGTAACTACAATGAGCAGTTCTTC. Translated: CASRGLGNYNEQFF.

The CDR3 here is CASRTGRSYNEQFF. CDR3 nucleotides: TGTGCCAGCAGAACCGGGAGGTCCTACAATGAGCAGTTCTTC. The chain couples TRBV28 to TRBJ2-1; 7 positions agree with TRBD2. There are 14 residues in the CDR3. The trim removed 6 bases at V and 1 base at J, leaving 3 bases unmatched. CDR1 MDHEN and CDR2 SYDVKM come from the germline V gene.

The chain is built from TRBV12-5 and TRBJ1-1; D gene unclear. Germline assignment: CDR1 LGHNT and CDR2 FRNRAP. The CDR3 is 18 amino acids. V was clipped by 2 bases and J by 1 base, with 20 bases between them. CDR3: CASGLSNLRFLENTEAFF. DNA for the CDR3: TGTGCTAGTGGTTTGAGCAACTTGAGGTTCCTTGAGAACACTGAAGCTTTCTTT.

The V call is TRBV7-2, the J call TRBJ1-5, with TRBD1 as a possible D gene (5 bases). In germline, CDR1 is SGHTA, CDR2 FQGNSA. V lost 5 bases to trimming and J lost 0 bases, with 17 bases between them. CDR3 length: 17 amino acids. The CDR3 nucleotides read TGTGCCAGCAGCCCGGGACGCCCGGGATATAGCAATCAGCCCCAGCATTTT. It specifies CASSPGRPGYSNQPQHF.

Only a few counts were recorded for this clone. The chain recombines TRBV27 with TRBJ2-5; no clear D. The CDR3 length is 13 residues. V lost 5 bases, J lost 3 bases, and 10 bases lay in between. Germline CDR1 is MNHEY and CDR2 is SMNVEV (reference sequence). CDR3 sequence (DNA): TGTGCCAGCAGTCGCCGCCGGGAAGAGACCCAGTACTTC. The encoded protein is CASSRRREETQYF.

The chain joins TRBV9 to TRBJ2-5; 13 positions agree with TRBD2. The CDR3 is made up of 17 amino acids. Germline V gene data show CDR1 as SGDLS and CDR2 as YYNGEE. Losses at the gene ends were 1 base for V and 4 bases for J; bases not matched to a gene: 7. The CDR3 region is CASSVFGTSGMGETQYF. The CDR3, as DNA: TGTGCCAGCAGCGTATTCGGGACTAGCGGGATGGGAGAGACCCAGTACTTC. Variable domain in full (rest from reference TRBV9 and TRBJ2-5): DSGVTQTPKHLITATGQRVTLRCSPRSGDLSVYWYQQSLDQGLQFLIQYYNGEERAKGNILERFSAQQFPDLHSELNLSSLELGDSALYFCASSVFGTSGMGETQYFGPGTRLLVL.

The rearrangement joins TRBV28 to TRBJ1-3; D is ambiguous. Trimming took off 3 bases at V and 1 base at J, with 7 bases between the two ends. The CDR3 totals 14 residues. Germline V lookup: CDR1 MDHEN, CDR2 SYDVKM. Here the CDR3 reads CASSLFGSGNTIYF. The CDR3 nucleotides are TGTGCCAGCAGTTTGTTCGGGTCTGGAAACACCATATATTTT. Together with reference TRBV28 and TRBJ1-3, the CDR3 gives the full variable domain: DVKVTQSSRYLVKRTGEKVFLECVQDMDHENMFWYRQDPGLGLRLIYFSYDVKMKEKGDIPEGYSVSREKKERFSLILESASTNQTSMYLCASSLFGSGNTIYFGEGSWLTVV.

The V gene is TRBV18, the J gene TRBJ2-2; D not certain. Looked up from germline, CDR1 is KGHSH and CDR2 is LQKENI. The CDR3 covers 16 residues. V was shortened by 3 bases and J by 4 bases, with 15 bases between the two germline ends. The CDR3 loop reads CASSPEQKSATGELFF. DNA of the CDR3: TGTGCCAGCTCACCGGAGCAAAAATCCGCCACCGGGGAGCTGTTTTTT.

The chain is built from TRBV28 and TRBJ1-2, with D maybe TRBD1 (6 bases). This CDR3 comprises 12 residues. The V and J ends lost 5 bases and 8 bases respectively, with 12 bases between them. CDR1 MDHEN and CDR2 SYDVKM come from the germline V gene. As DNA, the CDR3 is TGTGCCAGCAGTCCCGGACAGAGGGGCTACACCTTC. Amino acid sequence: CASSPGQRGYTF.

This chain connects TRBV12-1 to TRBJ2-1; the DNA was not used to check the table's D call, TRBD2. TRBV12-1 is noted as a pseudogene. CDR3 length: 14 residues. This chain's CDR3 is CASSPGERYNEQFF. The CDR3, as DNA: TGTGCCAGCAGCCCCGGGGAGCGGTACAATGAGCAGTTCTTC.

This clone has a handful of counts. V usage is TRBV7-2 and J usage is TRBJ1-2, with a possible D match to TRBD1 (6 bases). Trimming left V 5 bases short and J 3 bases short, with 10 bases between. The CDR3 loop spans 13 amino acids. Germline CDR1 is SGHTA and CDR2 is FQGNSA. The CDR3 bases are TGTGCCAGCAGCCCAGGACAGCACTATGGCTACACCTTC. Its translation: CASSPGQHYGYTF.

V is TRBV14 and J is TRBJ2-2, with a tentative D call TRBD2 (7 bases). V lost 3 bases and J lost 3, with 14 bases in between. Germline lookup yields CDR1 SGHDN and CDR2 FVKESK. The CDR3 is 16 amino acids. CDR3 residues: CASSQYGGRYTGELFF. CDR3 DNA sequence: TGTGCCAGCAGCCAGTACGGGGGGCGGTACACCGGGGAGCTGTTTTTT.

The V gene is TRBV18, the J gene TRBJ2-5; D not certain. V lost 2 bases and J lost 7, with 14 bases in between. CDR1 is KGHSH, CDR2 LQKENI, per germline. This CDR3 has 14 residues. The CDR3 loop is CASSPTTLSGTQYF. In DNA, the CDR3 is TGTGCCAGCTCACCAACGACGCTCTCGGGGACCCAGTACTTC.

This clone was seen a handful of times. This chain links TRBV28 with TRBJ1-2, with D perhaps matching TRBD1 (6 bases). The CDR3 sequence is 14 residues long. Germline-derived CDR1 and CDR2 are MDHEN and SYDVKM. V was pared by 8 bases and J by 7 bases, with 20 bases between. CDR3 coding DNA: TGTGCCAGCGGCCTTCAGGGGCGCCCCGGTGGCTACACCTTC. This codes for CASGLQGRPGGYTF.

A single count supports this clone. The rearrangement uses TRBV5-1 and TRBJ1-2; tentative D call: TRBD1 (6 bases). CDR1 and CDR2 (germline): SGHRS, YFSETQ. Trimming took off 0 bases at V and 8 bases at J, with 14 bases between the two ends. The CDR3 loop spans 14 amino acids. The CDR3: CASSLDRALRGYTF. CDR3 DNA: TGCGCCAGCAGCTTGGACAGGGCACTGAGGGGCTACACCTTC.

The rearrangement joins TRBV6-5 to TRBJ2-3, with D hard to call. Trimming removed 2 bases from V and 4 bases from J, with 10 bases in between. The V gene's germline CDR1 is MNHEY and CDR2 SVGAGI. The CDR3 totals 14 residues. CDR3 protein: CASSYPRPPDTQYF. DNA of the CDR3: TGTGCCAGCAGTTACCCCCGGCCCCCAGATACGCAGTATTTT.

This chain links TRBV27 with TRBJ2-2; TRBD1 matches at 7 bases. The trim removed 1 base at V and 4 bases at J, leaving 6 bases unmatched. Per germline, CDR1 MNHEY and CDR2 SMNVEV (reference sequence). The CDR3 extends over 16 amino acids. CDR3: CASSLYPAGGTGELFF. CDR3 nucleotides: TGTGCCAGCAGTTTATACCCGGCAGGGGGCACCGGGGAGCTGTTTTTT.

In nucleotides, the CDR3 is TGTGCCAGCAGTGGGACGACTAGCGGGACCCGGGACGTGTTTTTT. It is translated as CASSGTTSGTRDVFF. The rearrangement uses TRBV2 and TRBJ2-2; 11 nucleotides match TRBD2. CDR1 and CDR2 from the germline V gene are SNHLY and FYNNEI. Trimming at V came to 4 bases and at J to 15 bases, leaving 13 bases not matched to a gene. CDR3 length: 15 residues.

This chain links TRBV9 with TRBJ2-2; 12 bases fit TRBD2. CDR1 and CDR2 (germline): SGDLS, YYNGEE. The CDR3 consists of 19 residues. With 0 bases clipped from V and 5 bases from J, the junction kept 11 bases outside the gene matches. DNA of the CDR3: TGTGCCAGCAGCGTAGTGCTAGCGGGAGGGCCGGTGAGAACCGGGGAGCTGTTTTTT. Translated, it gives CASSVVLAGGPVRTGELFF.

The V call is TRBV10-2, the J call TRBJ2-5; 10 positions match TRBD2. The germline V gene has CDR1 WSHSY and CDR2 SAAADI. The CDR3 has 14 residues. V was clipped by 6 bases and J by 10 bases; unmatched bases: 11. The CDR3 coding sequence is TGCGCCAGCAGCTCGACTAGCGGGCAGGAACGCCAGTACTTC. Amino acid sequence: CASSSTSGQERQYF.

This sequence joins TRBV5-4 and TRBJ2-1; TRBD1 aligns across 11 bases. CDR1 is SGHNT and CDR2 is YYREEE in the germline V gene (reference sequence). This CDR3 has 16 amino acids. V shed 6 bases and J 6 bases; nucleotides not matched to a gene: 11. CDR3 region: CASNEMGQGGINEQFF. The CDR3 DNA reads TGTGCCAGCAACGAAATGGGACAGGGGGGGATCAATGAGCAGTTCTTC.

This chain connects TRBV27 to TRBJ2-7; possible D gene TRBD2, 7 bases. CDR3 size: 15 residues. Deletions cut 5 bases from V and 0 bases from J, with 14 bases between. Germline CDR1 is MNHEY and CDR2 is SMNVEV (reference sequence). The CDR3, as DNA: TGTGCCAGCAGTCCCATAGGGGGGGGCTCCTACGAGCAGTACTTC. Protein sequence: CASSPIGGGSYEQYF.

The V call is TRBV2, the J call TRBJ1-3; the D is unclear. Germline CDR1 reads SNHLY; CDR2 reads FYNNEI. Between the trimmed V and J ends, which lost 5 bases and 0 bases, there was a span of 17 bases. This CDR3 is 17 amino acids long. Here the CDR3 reads CASSFNGSPASGNTIYF. The CDR3 bases are TGTGCCAGCAGTTTTAATGGATCTCCTGCCTCTGGAAACACCATATATTTT.

The CDR3 nucleotides are TGTGCCAGCAGTCCCTCCATAGGGGAAGCTTTCTTT. Translating gives CASSPSIGEAFF. The gene calls are TRBV28 and TRBJ1-1; D gene ambiguous. The CDR3 has 12 residues. Germline lookup yields CDR1 MDHEN and CDR2 SYDVKM. Trimming shortened V by 5 bases and J by 8 bases, and 12 bases separated the two germline ends.

V gene TRBV28 combines with J gene TRBJ2-3; D may be TRBD1 (5 bases). The V gene's germline CDR1 is MDHEN and CDR2 SYDVKM. Trimming took off 5 bases at V and 7 bases at J, with 13 bases between the two ends. The CDR3 consists of 13 residues. This chain's CDR3 is CASSSRVGHTQYF. CDR3 nucleotides: TGTGCCAGCAGTAGCAGGGTAGGCCATACGCAGTATTTT.